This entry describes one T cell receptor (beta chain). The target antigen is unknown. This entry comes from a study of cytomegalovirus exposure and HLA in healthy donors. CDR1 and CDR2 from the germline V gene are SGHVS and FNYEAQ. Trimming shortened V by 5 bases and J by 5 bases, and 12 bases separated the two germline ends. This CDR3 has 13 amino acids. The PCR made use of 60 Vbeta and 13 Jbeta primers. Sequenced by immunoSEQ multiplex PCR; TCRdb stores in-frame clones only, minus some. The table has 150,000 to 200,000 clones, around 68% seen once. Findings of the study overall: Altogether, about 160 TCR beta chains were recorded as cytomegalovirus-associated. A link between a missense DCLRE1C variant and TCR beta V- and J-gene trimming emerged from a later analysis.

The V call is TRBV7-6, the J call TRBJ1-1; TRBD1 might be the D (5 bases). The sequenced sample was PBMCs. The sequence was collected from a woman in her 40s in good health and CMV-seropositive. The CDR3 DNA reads TGTGCCAGCAGCCCGGGGAGGGGAACTGAAGCTTTCTTT. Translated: CASSPGRGTEAFF.